This is a list of T cell receptor beta chains from one sample in a study of response to subunit inactivated influenza vaccine. TCRdb reanalysed the RT-PCR reads using MiXCR and keeps one entry per CDR3 protein. This sample yields approximately 700,000 distinct CDR3 sequences, of which around 13% are seen a single time; 5.5% to 8% belongs to the top ten. The sample was PBMCs from blood, taken approximately 15 days before vaccination. These receptors all come from a man aged 45 to 65 who received an inactivated influenza vaccine. Each CDR3 is given with its conserved first and last residue. Fields, in order: CDR3 DNA, CDR3 protein, clone size, V gene, J gene, D gene. D genes are given only for firm matches. Clone size is not always given. Where it is, it says once, few, many or a class for expanded clones.

CDR3nt: TGTGCCAGCAGAGATATTGGGACTAGCGGCGCGGCTGAGCAGTTCTTC; CDR3aa: CASRDIGTSGAAEQFF; abundance: few; v_gene: TRBV2; j_gene: TRBJ2-1; d_gene: TRBD2
CDR3nt: TGTGCCAGCAGAAAGGGGGCTATAGTAGGCACCGGGGAGCTGTTTTTT; CDR3aa: CASRKGAIVGTGELFF; abundance: .; v_gene: TRBV12-3/TRBV12-4; j_gene: TRBJ2-2; d_gene: TRBD1
CDR3nt: TGTGCCAGCAGCACCCACAGGAAAAACATTCAGTACTTC; CDR3aa: CASSTHRKNIQYF; abundance: .; v_gene: TRBV3-1; j_gene: TRBJ2-4; d_gene: .
CDR3nt: TGTGCCAGCAGCCCCGCTGTCGAGCAGTTCTTC; CDR3aa: CASSPAVEQFF; abundance: few; v_gene: TRBV11-2; j_gene: TRBJ2-1; d_gene: .
CDR3nt: TGTGCCAGCAGTTACTCAATACCGGGACAGGGTTTCTACGAGCAGTACTTC; CDR3aa: CASSYSIPGQGFYEQYF; abundance: many; v_gene: TRBV6-5; j_gene: TRBJ2-7; d_gene: TRBD1
CDR3nt: TGTGCCAGCAGTGATCGGGAATCGGTCAATCAGCCCCAGCATTTT; CDR3aa: CASSDRESVNQPQHF; abundance: .; v_gene: TRBV2; j_gene: TRBJ1-5; d_gene: .
CDR3nt: TGCGCCAGCAGCTTGGAAGGGTACGACTACGAGCAGTACTTC; CDR3aa: CASSLEGYDYEQYF; abundance: .; v_gene: TRBV5-1; j_gene: TRBJ2-7; d_gene: .
CDR3nt: TGTGCCAGCAGTTCTCACGGGGGATCGAACACCGGGGAGCTGTTTTTT; CDR3aa: CASSSHGGSNTGELFF; abundance: many; v_gene: TRBV28; j_gene: TRBJ2-2; d_gene: .
CDR3nt: TGTGCCAGCAGCCCACTCACTCTGACCCAGCGGACGGCCTACGAGCAGTACTTC; CDR3aa: CASSPLTLTQRTAYEQYF; abundance: .; v_gene: TRBV6-1; j_gene: TRBJ2-7; d_gene: .
CDR3nt: TGTGCCAGCAGCCATCCGCACCCCACTAGCGGGATCTACAATGAGCAGTTCTTC; CDR3aa: CASSHPHPTSGIYNEQFF; abundance: .; v_gene: TRBV3-1; j_gene: TRBJ2-1; d_gene: TRBD2